This T cell receptor beta chain was sequenced in a study of T-cell reconstitution after alpha-beta-depleted transplantation in children. V shed 1 base and J 0 bases; nucleotides not matched to a gene: 6. Germline V CDR1 and CDR2: SGHRS, YFSETQ. This CDR3 region has 17 residues. Construction of the TCRbeta library involved unique molecular identifiers. TCRdb recomputed calls from the PCR reads with MiXCR, one row per CDR3 protein. The sample carries under 20,000 distinct CDR3 sequences, about 7.7% recorded once. Study-wide findings and caveats: After transplant, at about two months, alpha-beta T cells were reportedly derived from several hundred expanded graft clones.

This clonotype appeared many times. As yet, its antigen is unknown. This clonotype was sampled from a boy under two years old who had a stem cell transplant for Wiskott-Aldrich syndrome, so the T cells may come from the graft donor. V gene TRBV5-1 combines with J gene TRBJ2-1; 8 nucleotides align to TRBD2. This sample comprised PBMCs, mostly from graft donor cells, obtained 60 days after TCRalphabeta/CD19-depleted stem cell transplant. The CDR3 here is CASSLPLSGSSYNEQFF. CDR3 coding DNA: TGCGCCAGCAGCTTGCCCCTCAGCGGGAGCTCCTACAATGAGCAGTTCTTC. Full variable domain (rest looked up from reference TRBV5-1 and TRBJ2-1): KAGVTQTPRYLIKTRGQQVTLSCSPISGHRSVSWYQQTPGQGLQFLFEYFSETQRNKGNFPGRFSGRQFSNSRSEMNVSTLELGDSALYLCASSLPLSGSSYNEQFFGPGTRLTVL.